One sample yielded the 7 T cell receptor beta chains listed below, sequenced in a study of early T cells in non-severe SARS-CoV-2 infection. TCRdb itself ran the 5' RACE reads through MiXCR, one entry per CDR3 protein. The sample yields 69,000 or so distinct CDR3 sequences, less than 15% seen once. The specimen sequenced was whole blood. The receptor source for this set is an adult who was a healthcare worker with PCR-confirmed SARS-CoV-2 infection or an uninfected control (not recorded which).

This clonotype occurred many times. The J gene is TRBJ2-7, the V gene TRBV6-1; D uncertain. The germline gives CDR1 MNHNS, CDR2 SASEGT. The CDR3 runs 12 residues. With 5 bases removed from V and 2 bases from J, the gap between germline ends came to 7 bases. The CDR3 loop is CASSTDAYEQYF. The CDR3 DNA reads TGTGCCAGCAGTACGGACGCCTACGAGCAGTACTTC.

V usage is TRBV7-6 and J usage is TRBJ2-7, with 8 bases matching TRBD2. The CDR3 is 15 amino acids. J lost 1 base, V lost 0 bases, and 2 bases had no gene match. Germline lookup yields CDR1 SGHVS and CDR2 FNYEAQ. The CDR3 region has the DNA TGTGCCAGCAGCTTAGCTAGCGGGAAATCCTACGAGCAGTACTTC. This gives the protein CASSLASGKSYEQYF.

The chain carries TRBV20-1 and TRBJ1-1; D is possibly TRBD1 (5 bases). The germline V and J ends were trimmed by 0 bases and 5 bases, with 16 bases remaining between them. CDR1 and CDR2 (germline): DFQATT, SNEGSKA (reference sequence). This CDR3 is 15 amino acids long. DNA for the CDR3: TGCAGTGCTAGAGATCCTAAGGCCCAGGGAACTGAAGCTTTCTTT. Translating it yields CSARDPKAQGTEAFF.

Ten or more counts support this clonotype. Here the CDR3 reads CASSPRTDSSGNTIYF. As DNA, the CDR3 is TGTGCCAGTAGTCCGCGGACAGATTCTTCTGGAAACACCATATATTTT. The genes are TRBV19 and TRBJ1-3; TRBD1 might be the D (6 bases). Germline-derived CDR1 and CDR2 are LNHDA and SQIVND (reference sequence). The CDR3 runs 16 residues. V was shortened by 5 bases and J by 1 base, with 15 bases between the two germline ends.

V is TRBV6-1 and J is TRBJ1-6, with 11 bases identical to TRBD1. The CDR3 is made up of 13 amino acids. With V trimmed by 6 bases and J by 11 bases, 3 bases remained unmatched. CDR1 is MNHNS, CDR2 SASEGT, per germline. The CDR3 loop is CASSRTGGTPLHF. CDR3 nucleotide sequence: TGTGCCAGCAGCAGGACAGGGGGCACACCCCTCCACTTT.

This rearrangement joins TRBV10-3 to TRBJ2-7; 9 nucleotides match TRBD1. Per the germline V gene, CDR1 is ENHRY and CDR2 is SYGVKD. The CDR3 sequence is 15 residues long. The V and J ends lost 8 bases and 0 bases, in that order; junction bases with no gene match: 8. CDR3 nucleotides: TGTGCCATCGGCCGGACAGGGGCCCTCTCCTACGAGCAGTACTTC. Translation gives CAIGRTGALSYEQYF.

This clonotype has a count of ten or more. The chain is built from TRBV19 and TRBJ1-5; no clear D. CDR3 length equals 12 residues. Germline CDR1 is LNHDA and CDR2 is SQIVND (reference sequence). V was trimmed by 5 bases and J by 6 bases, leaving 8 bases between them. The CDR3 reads CASSEDFQPQHF. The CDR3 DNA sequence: TGTGCCAGTAGTGAGGACTTTCAGCCCCAGCATTTT.